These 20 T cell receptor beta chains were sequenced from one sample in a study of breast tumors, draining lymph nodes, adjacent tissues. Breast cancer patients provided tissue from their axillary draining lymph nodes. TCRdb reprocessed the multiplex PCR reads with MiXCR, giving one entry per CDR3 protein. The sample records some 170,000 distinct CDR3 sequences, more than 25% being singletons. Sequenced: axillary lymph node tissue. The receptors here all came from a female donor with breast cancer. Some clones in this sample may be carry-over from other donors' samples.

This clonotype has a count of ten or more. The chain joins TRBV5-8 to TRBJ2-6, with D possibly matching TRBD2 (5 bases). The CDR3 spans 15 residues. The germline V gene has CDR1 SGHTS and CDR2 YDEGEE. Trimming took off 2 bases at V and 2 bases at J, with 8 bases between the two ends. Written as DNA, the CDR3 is TGTGCCAGCAGCTTTTACGGGACTGGGGCCAACGTCCTGACTTTC. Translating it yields CASSFYGTGANVLTF.

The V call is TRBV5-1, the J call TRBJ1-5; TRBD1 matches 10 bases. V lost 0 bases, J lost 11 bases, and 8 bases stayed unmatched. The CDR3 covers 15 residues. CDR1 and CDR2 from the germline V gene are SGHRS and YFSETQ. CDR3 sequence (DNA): TGCGCCAGCAGCTTGGGACAGGGGGCCGGAGAGACCCAGCATTTT. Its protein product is CASSLGQGAGETQHF. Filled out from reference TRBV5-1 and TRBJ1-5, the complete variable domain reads KAGVTQTPRYLIKTRGQQVTLSCSPISGHRSVSWYQQTPGQGLQFLFEYFSETQRNKGNFPGRFSGRQFSNSRSEMNVSTLELGDSALYLCASSLGQGAGETQHFGDGTRLSIL.

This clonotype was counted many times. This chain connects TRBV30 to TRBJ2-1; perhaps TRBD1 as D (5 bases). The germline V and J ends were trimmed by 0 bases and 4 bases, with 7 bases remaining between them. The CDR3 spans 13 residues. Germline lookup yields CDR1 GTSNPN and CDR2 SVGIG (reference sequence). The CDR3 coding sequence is TGTGCCTGGAGTGTGGACATGTACAATGAGCAGTTCTTC. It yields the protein CAWSVDMYNEQFF. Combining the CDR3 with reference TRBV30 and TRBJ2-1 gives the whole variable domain SQTIHQWPATLVQPVGSPLSLECTVEGTSNPNLYWYRQAAGRGLQLLFYSVGIGQISSEVPQNLSASRPQDRQFILSSKKLLLSDSGFYLCAWSVDMYNEQFFGPGTRLTVL.

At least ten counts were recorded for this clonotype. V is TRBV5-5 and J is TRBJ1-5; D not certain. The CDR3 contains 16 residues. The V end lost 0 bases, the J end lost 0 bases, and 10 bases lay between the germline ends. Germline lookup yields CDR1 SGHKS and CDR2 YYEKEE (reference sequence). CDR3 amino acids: CASSLESEVSNQPQHF. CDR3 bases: TGTGCCAGCAGCTTGGAGTCCGAGGTTAGCAATCAGCCCCAGCATTTT.

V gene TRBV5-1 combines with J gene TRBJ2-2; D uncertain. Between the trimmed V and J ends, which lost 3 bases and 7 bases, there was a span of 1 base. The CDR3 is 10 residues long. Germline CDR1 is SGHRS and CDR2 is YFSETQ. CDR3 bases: TGCGCCAGCAGCTACGGGGAGCTGTTTTTT. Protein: CASSYGELFF.

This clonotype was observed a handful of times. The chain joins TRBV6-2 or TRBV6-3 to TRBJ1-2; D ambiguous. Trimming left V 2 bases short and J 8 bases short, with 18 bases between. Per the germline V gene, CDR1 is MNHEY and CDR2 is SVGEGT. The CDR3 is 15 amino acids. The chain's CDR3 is CASSYPGTALMGYTF. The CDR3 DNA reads TGTGCCAGCAGTTACCCAGGAACGGCCCTTATGGGCTACACCTTC.

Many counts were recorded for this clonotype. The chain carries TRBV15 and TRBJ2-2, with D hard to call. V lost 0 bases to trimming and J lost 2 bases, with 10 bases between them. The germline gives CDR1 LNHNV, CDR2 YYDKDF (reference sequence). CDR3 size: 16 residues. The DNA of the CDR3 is TGTGCCACCAGCAGAGATAACTCACTCAACACCGGGGAGCTGTTTTTT. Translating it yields CATSRDNSLNTGELFF.

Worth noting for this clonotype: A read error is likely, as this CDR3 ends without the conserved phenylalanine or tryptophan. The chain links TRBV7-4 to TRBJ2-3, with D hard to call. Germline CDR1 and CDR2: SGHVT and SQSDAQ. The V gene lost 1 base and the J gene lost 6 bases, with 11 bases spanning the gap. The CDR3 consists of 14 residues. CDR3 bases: TGTGCCAGCAGCTTAGGCGTCCGAGTGGATACGCAGTATCTT. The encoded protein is CASSLGVRVDTQYL.

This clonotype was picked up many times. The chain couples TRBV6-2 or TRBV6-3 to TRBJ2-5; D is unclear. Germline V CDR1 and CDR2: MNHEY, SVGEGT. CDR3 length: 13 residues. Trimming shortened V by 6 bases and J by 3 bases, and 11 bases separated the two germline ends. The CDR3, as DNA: TGTGCCAGCAGGCGGTTAGTAGAAGAGACCCAGTACTTC. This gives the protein CASRRLVEETQYF.

CDR3 in amino acids: CASSPLYHPARQYF. The DNA of the CDR3 is TGTGCCAGCAGTCCCCTTTATCATCCTGCCCGGCAGTACTTC. The chain couples TRBV28 to TRBJ2-7, with D unclear. Trimming cost V 5 bases and J 9 bases, with 20 bases left between them. Germline CDR1 is MDHEN and CDR2 is SYDVKM. The CDR3 has 14 amino acids.

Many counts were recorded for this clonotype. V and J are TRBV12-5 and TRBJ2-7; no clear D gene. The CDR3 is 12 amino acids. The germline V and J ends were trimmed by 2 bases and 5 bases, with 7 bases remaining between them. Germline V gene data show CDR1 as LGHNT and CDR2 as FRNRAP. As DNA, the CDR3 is TGTGCTAGTGGTTTGTCGCAGGACGAGCAGTACTTC. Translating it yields CASGLSQDEQYF. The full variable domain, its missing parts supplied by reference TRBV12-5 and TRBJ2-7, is DARVTQTPRHKVTEMGQEVTMRCQPILGHNTVFWYRQTMMQGLELLAYFRNRAPLDDSGMPKDRFSAEMPDATLATLKIQPSEPRDSAVYFCASGLSQDEQYFGPGTRLTVT.

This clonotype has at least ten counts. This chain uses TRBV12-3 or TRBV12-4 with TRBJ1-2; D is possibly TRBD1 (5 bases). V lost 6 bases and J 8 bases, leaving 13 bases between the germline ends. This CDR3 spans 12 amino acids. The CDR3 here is CASRGLRPGYTF. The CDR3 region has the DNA TGTGCCAGCAGGGGACTCCGGCCAGGCTACACCTTC.

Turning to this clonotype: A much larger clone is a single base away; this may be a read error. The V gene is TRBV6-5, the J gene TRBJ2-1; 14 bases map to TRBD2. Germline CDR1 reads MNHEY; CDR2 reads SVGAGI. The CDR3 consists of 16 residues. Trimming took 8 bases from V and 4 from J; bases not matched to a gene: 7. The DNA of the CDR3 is TGTGCCAGCGGTAGACTAGCGGGGGGGTGGTACAATGAGCAGTTCTTC. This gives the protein CASGRLAGGWYNEQFF.

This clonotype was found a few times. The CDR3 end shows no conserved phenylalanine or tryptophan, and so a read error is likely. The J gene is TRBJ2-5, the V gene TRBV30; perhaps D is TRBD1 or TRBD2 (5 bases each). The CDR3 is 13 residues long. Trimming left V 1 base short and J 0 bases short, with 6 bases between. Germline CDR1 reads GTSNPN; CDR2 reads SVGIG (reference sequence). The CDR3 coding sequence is TGTGCCTGGAGTGCGGGACACCAAGAGACCCAGTACTCC. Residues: CAWSAGHQETQYS.

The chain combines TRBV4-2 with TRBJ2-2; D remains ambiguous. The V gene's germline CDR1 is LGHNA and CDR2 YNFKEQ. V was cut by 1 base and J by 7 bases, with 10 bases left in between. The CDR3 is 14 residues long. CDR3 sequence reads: CASSQAGEDGELFF. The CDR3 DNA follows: TGTGCCAGCAGCCAAGCCGGAGAGGACGGGGAGCTGTTTTTT.

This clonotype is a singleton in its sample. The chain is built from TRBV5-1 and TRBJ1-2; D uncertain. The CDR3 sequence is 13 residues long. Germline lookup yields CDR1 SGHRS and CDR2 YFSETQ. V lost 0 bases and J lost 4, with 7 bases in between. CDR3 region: CASSLGHTYGYTF. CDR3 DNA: TGCGCCAGCAGCTTGGGTCACACCTATGGCTACACCTTC.

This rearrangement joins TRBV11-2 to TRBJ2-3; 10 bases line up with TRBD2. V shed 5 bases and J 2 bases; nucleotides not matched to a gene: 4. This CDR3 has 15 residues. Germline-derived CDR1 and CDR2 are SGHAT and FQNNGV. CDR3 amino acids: CASSLAGAATDTQYF. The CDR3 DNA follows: TGTGCCAGCAGCCTAGCGGGGGCGGCCACAGATACGCAGTATTTT.

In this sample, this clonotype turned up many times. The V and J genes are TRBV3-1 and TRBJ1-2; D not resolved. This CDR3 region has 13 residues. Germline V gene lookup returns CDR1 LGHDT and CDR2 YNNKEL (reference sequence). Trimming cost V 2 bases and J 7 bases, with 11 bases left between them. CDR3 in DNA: TGTGCCAGCAGCCAACCCCCCTTAGGTGGCTACACCTTC. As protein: CASSQPPLGGYTF.

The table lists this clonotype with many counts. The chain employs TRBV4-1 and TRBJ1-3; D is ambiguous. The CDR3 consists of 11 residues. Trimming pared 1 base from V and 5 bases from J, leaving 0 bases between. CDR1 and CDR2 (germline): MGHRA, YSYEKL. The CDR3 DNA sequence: TGCGCCAGCAGCCAAGGAAACACCATATATTTT. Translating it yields CASSQGNTIYF.

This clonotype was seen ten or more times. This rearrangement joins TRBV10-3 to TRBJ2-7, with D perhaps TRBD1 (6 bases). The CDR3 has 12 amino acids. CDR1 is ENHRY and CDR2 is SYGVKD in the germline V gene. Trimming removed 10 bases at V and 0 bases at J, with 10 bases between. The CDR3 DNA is TGTGCCACGACAGGAAGCTCCTACGAGCAGTACTTC. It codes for CATTGSSYEQYF.